Listed below are T cell receptor beta chains from one sample, sequenced in a study of T cells after yellow fever vaccination. MiXCR was run by TCRdb on the 5' RACE reads, yielding one entry per CDR3 protein. The sample records under 550,000 distinct CDR3 sequences, roughly 22% being singletons. The specimen comprised PBMCs, sampled roughly 20 days after the first yellow fever vaccination. The receptors stem from a man aged 18 to 30 who received the YFV17D yellow fever vaccine. The CDR3 runs from the conserved cysteine through the conserved F or W.

v_gene	j_gene	CDR3aa
TRBV28	TRBJ1-4	CASSFRPNEKLFF
TRBV9	TRBJ2-3	CASSVAPGGPGDTQYF
TRBV5-1	TRBJ2-1	CASSLAGLASYNEQFF
TRBV28	TRBJ1-1	CASSRQGRRTEAFF
TRBV6-1	TRBJ2-7	CASTGTGSEKQYF
TRBV7-3	TRBJ2-2	CASCLTRGGGGTGELFF
TRBV6-5	TRBJ2-1	CASSWGLYNEQFF
TRBV9	TRBJ2-5	CASRRDSLYQETQYF
TRBV7-9	TRBJ1-5	CASSSTGGQPQHF
TRBV24-1	TRBJ1-5	CATSDWGTSQHF
TRBV28	TRBJ2-3	CASRRGRDTQYF
TRBV3-1	TRBJ2-7	CASSRGHDYEQYF
TRBV20-1	TRBJ2-5	CSANPFARTQYF
TRBV4-1	TRBJ2-6	CASSPLFSGANVLTF
TRBV5-4	TRBJ2-1	CASSGWSSGTDEQFF
TRBV20-1	TRBJ2-7	CSARDSGGPLEQYF
TRBV4-3	TRBJ1-2	CASSQDLAGFVDGSRGGYTF
TRBV4-1	TRBJ1-2	CASSQDIWQTSYGYTF
TRBV6-5	TRBJ1-2	CASSYDRGQGASYGYTF
TRBV29-1	TRBJ2-1	CSVLGQLSSYNEQFF
TRBV3-1	TRBJ2-5	CASSHDPSGETQYF
TRBV7-2	TRBJ1-5	CASSAMQDQPQHF
TRBV11-2	TRBJ1-1	CASSPQAGSEAFF
TRBV7-8	TRBJ2-1	CASSFGPNEQFF
TRBV7-2	TRBJ1-6	CASITGSLNSPLHF
TRBV4-3	TRBJ2-1	CASSQADSGGDNEQFF
TRBV6-2/TRBV6-3	TRBJ1-4	CASSSLRASTVEKLFF
TRBV7-2	TRBJ2-2	CASSSARGLGVRELFF
TRBV27	TRBJ2-2	CASRPDPATGELFF
TRBV5-4	TRBJ2-3	CASSRPQERADTQYF
TRBV24-1	TRBJ2-1	CATSDLLAASYNEQFF
TRBV6-2/TRBV6-3	TRBJ2-1	CASRVTGGDEQFF
TRBV21-1	TRBJ1-1	CASSKGDRGATSGGAFF
TRBV20-1	TRBJ2-3	CSARGGSAGLAGTDTQYF
TRBV12-3/TRBV12-4	TRBJ1-1	CASTTTVNTEAFF
TRBV4-1	TRBJ1-2	CASSQPGEVFKGYTF
TRBV4-3	TRBJ1-5	CASSQGSRNQPQHF
TRBV2	TRBJ1-5	CASRIGQGHQPQHF
TRBV7-2	TRBJ1-1	CASSLGGTPSAEAFF
TRBV4-2	TRBJ2-3	CASSQAGLAGGITDTQYF
TRBV6-5	TRBJ2-1	CASSSQGYEQFF
TRBV28	TRBJ2-3	CASSPGGGTDTQYF
TRBV4-3	TRBJ1-6	CASSRQLPRSYNSPLHF
TRBV5-4	TRBJ1-6	CASSVSDRHNSPLHF
TRBV7-2	TRBJ1-5	CASSLFQGEAQHF
TRBV20-1	TRBJ1-2	CSARDHGKANYGYTF
TRBV20-1	TRBJ1-5	CSARDGNNQPQHF
TRBV5-1	TRBJ1-2	CASSLSQGNYGYTF
TRBV4-3	TRBJ2-5	CASSQDIQNREGTQYF
TRBV29-1	TRBJ2-5	CSVERDSQETQYF
TRBV7-2	TRBJ1-1	CASSSYTGGNTEAFF
TRBV7-2	TRBJ1-1	CASSSDGGTEAFF
TRBV6-2/TRBV6-3	TRBJ2-2	CASLRRGHTGELFF
TRBV5-6	TRBJ2-7	CASSFVHTRGRQYF
TRBV7-8	TRBJ2-1	CASTQDPGVSYNEQFF
TRBV12-3/TRBV12-4	TRBJ2-1	CASNRGHEQFF
TRBV5-1	TRBJ2-3	CASSRLTSGGANTQYF
TRBV11-3	TRBJ2-1	CASSPYRGSNEQFF
TRBV2	TRBJ1-1	CASSEIEPNTEAFF
TRBV20-1	TRBJ1-1	CSASPGTENTEAFF